This TCR beta chain was identified during a study of cytomegalovirus exposure and HLA in healthy donors (dated by TCRdb to between 2016 and 2019). Regarding the complete study: According to an earlier analysis of 450 to 650 of the donors, roughly 180 million T cells yielded some 110 million unique TCR beta sequences and about 300 Gb of sequence data. About 280 gigabases of sequencing data and 78 million or so unique TCR sequences were included in an early release covering several hundred HLA-typed donors. Of the 300 to 500 genotyped donors, roughly 80% were placed in the genetic ancestry cluster associated with self-reported Caucasian donors. The study aimed to test whether signatures of past pathogen exposure could be identified by cataloging public T cell receptors. The study profiled the T cell repertoires of more than 500 subjects by immunosequencing and related them to cytomegalovirus serostatus. Besides the first cohort of 550 to 750 subjects, a separate validation cohort made up of 120 different subjects was used. High-throughput TCR immunosequencing, statistical association of individual TCRs with disease status, and machine learning were combined to predict cytomegalovirus infection status. To study patterns of TCR occurrence, a later analysis re-analyzed previously published TCR beta repertoires from 550 to 800 donors and added high-resolution HLA genotyping. Rather than using new phenotypic data, the later analysis identified candidate immune exposures from TCR beta sequences and from how often those sequences occurred across donors. An earlier analysis of roughly 600 of the donors used high-throughput TCR beta sequencing to judge whether each TCR beta V gene segment behaved as functional or pseudogenic. Donor age, sex, ethnicity and CMV serostatus were compiled alongside the repertoire data. Genome-wide SNP genotypes for about 65% of the 666 donors were used in a later genetic analysis, which treated that subset as a discovery cohort. All discovery cohort repertoires had been generated using a single sequencing platform. HLA typing included class I and class II loci at four-digit resolution. The number of donors typed differed by locus, with roughly 620-630 for A, B, C, DRB1 and DQB1, 522 for DQA1, nearly 610 for DPA1, and around 450 for DPB1. Because of strong linkage in the cohort, roughly five DR-DQ haplotypes were treated as single units for association and clustering. Among about 400 genotyped donors of the cohort, an average of around 250,000 unique TCR beta nucleotide sequences was sequenced per donor, of which about 18% were non-productive.

The cohort consisted of some 730 healthy bone marrow donors. All cohort members were sampled while nominally healthy, although unrecorded immune exposures were likely present. The donor tested CMV seropositive, placing the donor among the approximately 310 seropositive members of the cohort. A peripheral blood sample was provided by each donor, and peripheral blood mononuclear cells were used for TCR beta sequencing. The Qiagen DNeasy Blood Extraction Kit was used to extract genomic DNA from the blood cell samples. Broader findings and caveats from the paper: According to a later genetic analysis, donors in an Asian-associated ancestry cluster had fewer N-insertions in productive TCRs than the approximately 710-donor mean. The sequencing pipeline was judged likely to have produced a cluster of highly shared sequence variants as a technical artifact. In the study, roughly 160 TCR beta chains were listed as associated with cytomegalovirus. Several of the top co-occurrence clusters appeared to be linked to parvovirus B19, influenza, CMV and Epstein-Barr virus, according to a later analysis. Specific HLA alleles were associated with 15,000 to 20,000 TCR beta sequences at a false discovery rate of 0.05 in a later analysis. Three of the identified cytomegalovirus-associated TCR beta chains were confirmed in vitro to be specific for cytomegalovirus antigens. In a later analysis, most CMV-associated TCR beta chains were found to appear HLA-restricted, with HLA associations seemingly driven largely by CMV exposure. In an earlier analysis of under 600 of the donors, most TCR beta V segments were observed in productive rearrangements about 87% or about 30% of the time, broadly matching IMGT annotations. For the cohort, immune exposure information was limited to CMV serostatus. Because HLA typing was missing for some donors at each locus, association tests included only the typed subset. Because counts were too low, 15 to 20 rarely observed V segments, including chromosome 9 orphons, were excluded from the earlier analysis of some 540 of the donors. Roughly uniform sequencing depth across donors was assumed in presence/absence analyses, although this assumption may not hold. The 87-base-pair reads could not distinguish some IMGT-functional V segments, including TRBV6-2 and TRBV6-3, so those segments were excluded. Cytomegalovirus status was reported to be diagnosed by the classifier with high specificity and sensitivity in both the original and validation cohorts. Only TCR beta chains were sequenced in this cohort, and the absence of alpha or paired-chain data limited detectable features. In a later analysis, HLA-associated TCR beta chains were found to be more clonally expanded and to have lower generation probabilities than equally common non-associated chains. According to the authors, the approach could potentially be generalized to other disease states and immunological phenotypes. V-gene and J-gene trimming of TCR beta chains was associated with a missense DCLRE1C variant in a later genetic analysis, and the association was replicated in an independent cohort. A later analysis found that TCR association rates varied across HLA loci, with DRB1 alleles showing the most associated TCRs and HLA-C alleles the fewest. While some public TCRs were present in many individuals, most TCR sequences turned up only very rarely across donors. When HLA alleles, especially DR and DQ, strongly co-occurred, TCR associations were difficult to assign to individual alleles. A further reported finding was that TCR beta sequences accurately predicted the HLA-A and HLA-B alleles for most subjects in the first cohort. Correlated functional status among segregating V segments might reflect linkage disequilibrium, but an unknown experimental factor could not be ruled out.

Library prep was done by the immunoSEQ multiplex PCR assay. A mixture of 60 forward primers for TCR Vbeta segments and 13 reverse primers for TCR Jbeta segments was used in the multiplex PCR. The CDR3 region of rearranged TCR beta genes was amplified from genomic DNA with a multiplex PCR assay. Amplified TCR beta libraries were sequenced as 87-base-pair reads on the Illumina HiSeq System. In the authors' own workflow: A later analysis counted 75 million to 100 million unique TCR beta chains across the 550 to 700 repertoires, and roughly 11 million of these chains were shared by at least two donors. To remove PCR and sequencing errors, raw reads were error-corrected and collapsed into unique sequences using a nearest-neighbor algorithm that merged closely related sequences. Alignment of CDR3 sequences to IMGT reference sequences was used to assign V, D and J gene segments. Each retained sequence needed at least a six-nucleotide match to both a V gene segment and a J gene segment. Rearrangements were classified as productive when the CDR3 lacked stop codons and remained in frame with V and J, and all other rearrangements were classified as non-productive. CDR3 was defined by IMGT convention, running from the second conserved V-encoded cysteine to the conserved J-encoded phenylalanine. Sequences without an unambiguous match to a single V gene segment were excluded from the earlier analysis of a few hundred of the donors. An earlier analysis of about 600 of the donors called V segments functional above 56.7% productive rearrangements and segregating when the between-donor standard deviation exceeded 5%. A statistical classification framework was built to diagnose cytomegalovirus status from the catalog of TCR beta chain sequences. In a later analysis, TCR nucleotide sequences were compared against IMGT/GENE-DB human TR gene sequences so that V and J genes could be assigned. Using the TCRdist pipeline, a later analysis assigned CDR3 sequences along with most-parsimonious VDJ recombination scenarios. A later analysis defined each TCR beta chain by its CDR3 amino acid sequence plus V-gene family, and excluded reads lacking a unique V-gene family. As a way to deal with suspected cross-contamination and a sequencing artifact, a later analysis dropped over 550 nucleotide sequences that were highly shared and had low generation probability. For each public chain, a later analysis derived a clonal expansion index from normalized ranks of inferred template counts within each repertoire. Generation probabilities in a later analysis came from a VDJ recombination model fitted to out-of-frame rearrangements, and those results were checked against IGoR. A later analysis scored TCR-TCR, TCR-HLA and TCR-CMV co-occurrence with hypergeometric tests, applying a repertoire-size bias correction to TCR pairs. In a later analysis, false discovery rates were estimated by permuting HLA or CMV assignments 20 times. A later analysis grouped co-occurring TCRs with DBSCAN, adding TCRdist sequence similarity when clustering within HLA-allele-positive subsets. Repertoires with fewer than 30,000 or more than 120,000 public chains were left out of co-occurrence clustering, as were five repertoires with anomalous nucleotide sharing. This is the immuneACCESS table as TCRdb keeps it, with only in-frame sequences that have V and J called. A part of the clones is gone; compared with another copy, unresolved V genes explain less than half, and the rest is unexplained. V and J calls and clone size are as listed in that table; D and trimming were resolved from the DNA. The sample profile shows roughly 130,000 clones; just under 75% of them were found once. Over 5% of the sample belongs to the ten largest clones.

V is reduced by 3 bases and J by 0 bases, leaving a spacing of 12 bases between them. According to the germline V gene, CDR1 reads MDHEN and CDR2 reads SYDVKM. The CDR3 contains 15 residues, cysteine and phenylalanine counted. CDR3 DNA only is kept here, 45 bases in frame from base 1. As concerns this clone: This clone's antigen is unknown. The input lacks base qualities; no much larger clone sits a single base away.

The V and J segments used are TRBV28 and TRBJ2-7; D gene: possibly TRBD2, on 6 matching bases. The TCR originated in a man between 35 and 55 years old in good health and CMV-seropositive. Sequenced sample: PBMCs. CDR3 reads: CASSLGGMPSYEQYF. The sequenced DNA: TGTGCCAGCAGTTTGGGCGGGATGCCCTCCTACGAGCAGTACTTC.